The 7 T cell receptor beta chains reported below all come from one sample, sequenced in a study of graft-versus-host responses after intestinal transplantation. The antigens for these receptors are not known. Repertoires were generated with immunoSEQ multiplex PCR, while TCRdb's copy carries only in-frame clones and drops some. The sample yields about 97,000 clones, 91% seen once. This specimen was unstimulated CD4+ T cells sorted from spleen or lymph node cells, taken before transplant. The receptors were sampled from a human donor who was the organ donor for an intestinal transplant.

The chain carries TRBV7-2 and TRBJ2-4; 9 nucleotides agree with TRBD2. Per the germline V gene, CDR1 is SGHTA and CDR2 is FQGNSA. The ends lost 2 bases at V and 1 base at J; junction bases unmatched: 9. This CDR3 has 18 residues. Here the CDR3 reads CASSLLAGDPGAKNIQYF. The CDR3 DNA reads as TGTGCCAGCAGCTTATTAGCGGGGGACCCCGGGGCCAAAAACATTCAGTACTTC.

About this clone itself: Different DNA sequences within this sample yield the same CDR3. The CDR3 sequence is CASSLALSSYEQYF. The DNA of the CDR3 is TGCGCCAGCAGCTTGGCCCTCTCTTCCTACGAGCAGTACTTC. The chain is built from TRBV5-1 and TRBJ2-7; D gene unclear. Between the trimmed V and J ends, which lost 0 bases and 1 base, there was a span of 8 bases. Germline V gene lookup returns CDR1 SGHRS and CDR2 YFSETQ. The CDR3 runs to 14 residues.

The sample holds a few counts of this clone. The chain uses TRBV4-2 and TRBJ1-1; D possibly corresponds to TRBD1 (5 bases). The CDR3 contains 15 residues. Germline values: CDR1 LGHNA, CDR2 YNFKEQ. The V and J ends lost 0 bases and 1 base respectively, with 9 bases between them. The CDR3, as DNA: TGTGCCAGCAGCCAAGAGGGCAGGGCGAACACTGAAGCTTTCTTT. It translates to CASSQEGRANTEAFF.

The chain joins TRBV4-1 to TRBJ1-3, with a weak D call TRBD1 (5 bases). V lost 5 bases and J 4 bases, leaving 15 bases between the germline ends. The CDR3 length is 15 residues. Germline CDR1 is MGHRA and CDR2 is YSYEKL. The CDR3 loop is CASSKQASPGNTIYF. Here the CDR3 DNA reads TGCGCCAGCAGCAAACAGGCGTCTCCGGGAAACACCATATATTTT.

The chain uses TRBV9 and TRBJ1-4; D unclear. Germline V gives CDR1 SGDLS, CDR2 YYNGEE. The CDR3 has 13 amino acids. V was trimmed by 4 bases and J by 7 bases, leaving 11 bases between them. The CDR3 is CASSPYISEKLFF. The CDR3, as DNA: TGTGCCAGCAGCCCTTATATTAGTGAAAAACTGTTTTTT.

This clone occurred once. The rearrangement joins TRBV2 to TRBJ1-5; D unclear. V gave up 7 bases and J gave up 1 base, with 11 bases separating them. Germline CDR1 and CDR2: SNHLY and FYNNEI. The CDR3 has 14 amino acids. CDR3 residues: CASNPGVSNQPQHF. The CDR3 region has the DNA TGTGCCAGCAACCCGGGAGTCAGCAATCAGCCCCAGCATTTT.

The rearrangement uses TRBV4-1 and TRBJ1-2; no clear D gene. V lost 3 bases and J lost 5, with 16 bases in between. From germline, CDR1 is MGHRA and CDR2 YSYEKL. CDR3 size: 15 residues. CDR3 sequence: CASSQGDLTVYGYTF. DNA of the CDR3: TGCGCCAGCAGCCAGGGAGATCTTACAGTTTATGGCTACACCTTC.